Sequencing of this T cell receptor (beta chain) was carried out in a study of T cells in Graves' hyperthyroidism and ophthalmopathy. Exclusions: uncontrolled infection, other autoimmune disease, pregnancy, lactation. A roughly 10 ml volume of fresh peripheral blood provided the PBMCs. Trimming at V came to 4 bases and at J to 5 bases, leaving 6 bases not matched to a gene. Germline V gene sequence: CDR1 SGDLS, CDR2 YYNGEE. The CDR3 runs 14 residues. From RNA transcripts, TCR beta CDR3 regions were amplified. RT-PCR in the first round (using the HTBI primer set) targeted the TCR CDR3. Each CDR3 protein gets one entry after TCRdb re-called the multiplex PCR reads with MiXCR. The sample records hundreds of thousands of distinct CDR3 sequences, roughly 37% being singletons.

Material: blood. The origin of this receptor is a man between 18 and 29 years old with Graves' hyperthyroidism. This chain links TRBV9 with TRBJ2-7, with TRBD1 identical over 10 bases. The CDR3 is CASSIGGTGDEQYF. CDR3 sequence (DNA): TGTGCCAGCAGCATAGGGGGGACAGGGGACGAGCAGTACTTC. Full variable domain (rest looked up from reference TRBV9 and TRBJ2-7): DSGVTQTPKHLITATGQRVTLRCSPRSGDLSVYWYQQSLDQGLQFLIQYYNGEERAKGNILERFSAQQFPDLHSELNLSSLELGDSALYFCASSIGGTGDEQYFGPGTRLTVT.